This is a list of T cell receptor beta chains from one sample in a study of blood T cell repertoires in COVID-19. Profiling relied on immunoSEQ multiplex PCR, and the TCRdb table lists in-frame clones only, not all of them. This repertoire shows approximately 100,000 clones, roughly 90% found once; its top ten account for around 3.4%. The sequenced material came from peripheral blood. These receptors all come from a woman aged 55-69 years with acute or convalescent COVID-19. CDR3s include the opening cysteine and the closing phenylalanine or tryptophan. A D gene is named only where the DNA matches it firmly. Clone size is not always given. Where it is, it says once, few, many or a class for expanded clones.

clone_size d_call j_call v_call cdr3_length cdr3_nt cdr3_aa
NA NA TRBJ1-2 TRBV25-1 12 TGTGCCAGCAGTCTTCTGGGGGCAGGCTACACCTTC CASSLLGAGYTF
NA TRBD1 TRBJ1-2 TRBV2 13 TGTGCCAGCAGTGAGACAGGGATGAGTGGCTACACCTTC CASSETGMSGYTF
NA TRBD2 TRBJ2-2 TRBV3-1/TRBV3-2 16 TGTGCCAGCAGCCAAGCAAGACTAGCTACAACCGGGGAGCTGTTTTTT CASSQARLATTGELFF
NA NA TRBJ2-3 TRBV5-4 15 TGTGCCAGCAGCTTGGACGGAGCCCCCACAGATACGCAGTATTTT CASSLDGAPTDTQYF
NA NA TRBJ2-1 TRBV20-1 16 TGCAGTGCTAGTCTACCGGGCCCTACTAGATACAATGAGCAGTTCTTC CSASLPGPTRYNEQFF
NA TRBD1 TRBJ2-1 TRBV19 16 TGTGCCAGTAGTTTTTTATTGGGACAGGGAGTCAATGAGCAGTTCTTC CASSFLLGQGVNEQFF
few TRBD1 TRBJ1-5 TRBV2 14 TGTGCCAGCAGCAGGACAGGGGGCGGCCAGCCCCAGCATTTT CASSRTGGGQPQHF
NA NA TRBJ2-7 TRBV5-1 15 TGCGCCAGCAGCTTGGGAGGACATCAGACCTACGAGCAGTACTTC CASSLGGHQTYEQYF
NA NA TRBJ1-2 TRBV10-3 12 TGTGCCATCAGTGAGAACGGCTATGGCTACACCTTC CAISENGYGYTF
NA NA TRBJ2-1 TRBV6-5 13 TGTGCCAGCAAGAGGCTAGGGGGTGGTGAGCAGTTCTTC CASKRLGGGEQFF
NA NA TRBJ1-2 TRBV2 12 TGTGCCAGCAGGGTAGGGGCAGGGGGCTACACCTTC CASRVGAGGYTF
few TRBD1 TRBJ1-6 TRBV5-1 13 TGCGCCACTCGGGACAGCCCTAATTCACCCCTCCACTTT CATRDSPNSPLHF
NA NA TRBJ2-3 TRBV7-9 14 TGTGCCAGCAGCTCACGGGGGTCGTGGGATACGCAGTATTTT CASSSRGSWDTQYF
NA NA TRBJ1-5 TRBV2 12 TGTGCCAGCAGGAGGCGCAATCAGCCCCAGCATTTT CASRRRNQPQHF
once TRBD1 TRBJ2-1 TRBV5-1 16 TGCGCCAGCAGCTTGGCCGGACAGGGGGCGAGTAATGAGCAGTTCTTC CASSLAGQGASNEQFF
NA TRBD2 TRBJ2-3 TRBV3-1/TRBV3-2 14 TGTGCCAGCAGCCTGGCGGGAGAGACAGATTCGCAGTATTTT CASSLAGETDSQYF
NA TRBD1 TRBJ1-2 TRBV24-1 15 TGTGCCACCAGTGACGCCGGGACAGGGGACTATGGCTACACCTTC CATSDAGTGDYGYTF
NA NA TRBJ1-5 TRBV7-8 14 TGTGCCAGCAGCTTGGCAGGGCAAGTTCAGCCCCAGCATTTT CASSLAGQVQPQHF
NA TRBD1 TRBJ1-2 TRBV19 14 TGTGCCAGTACCCAGGACAGGTTGGGCTATGGCTACACCTTC CASTQDRLGYGYTF
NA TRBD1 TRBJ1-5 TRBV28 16 TGTGCCAGCAGTTTATTAAGACAGGGGCATCATCAGCCCCAGCATTTT CASSLLRQGHHQPQHF
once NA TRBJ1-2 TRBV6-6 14 TGTGCCAGCAGTTACGGGGAGAGCGGCTATGGCTACACCTTC CASSYGESGYGYTF
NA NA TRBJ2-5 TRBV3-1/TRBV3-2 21 TGTGCCAGCAGCCAACACTGGAGGAGGGCTAAGGTCAGAGATAAGGGGGAGACCCAGTACTTC CASSQHWRRAKVRDKGETQYF
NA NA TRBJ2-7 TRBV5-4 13 TGTGCCAGCAGCTTGGACGGGAGCCACGAGCAGTACTTC CASSLDGSHEQYF
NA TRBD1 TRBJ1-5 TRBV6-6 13 TGTGCGTCTGGGACAGGGGTCAATCAGCCCCAGCATTTT CASGTGVNQPQHF
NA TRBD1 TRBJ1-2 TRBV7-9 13 TGTGCCAGCAGCTACCCGACAGGGACGCACTACACCTTC CASSYPTGTHYTF
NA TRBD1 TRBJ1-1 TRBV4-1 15 TGCGCCAGCAGCCAAGATCCGGGACAGGGGACTGAAGCTTTCTTT CASSQDPGQGTEAFF
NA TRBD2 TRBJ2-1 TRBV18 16 TGTGCCAGCTCACCACCCAACCGGGCTAGCGGCAATGAGCAGTTCTTC CASSPPNRASGNEQFF
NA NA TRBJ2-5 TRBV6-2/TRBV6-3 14 TGTGCCAGCAGTTACTCGAGCTTACTCGAGACCCAGTACTTC CASSYSSLLETQYF
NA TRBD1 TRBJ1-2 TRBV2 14 TGTGCCAGCAGGCGACAGGGGGCGATCTATGGCTACACCTTC CASRRQGAIYGYTF
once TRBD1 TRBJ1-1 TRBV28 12 TGTGCCAGCAGACAGGGGCAGGCTGAAGCTTTCTTT CASRQGQAEAFF
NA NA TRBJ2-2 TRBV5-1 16 TGCGCCAGCAGCTTGCGCAACGGGAGGAACACCGGGGAGCTGTTTTTT CASSLRNGRNTGELFF
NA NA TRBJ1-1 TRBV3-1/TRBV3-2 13 TGTGCCAGCAGCCGCACAGGTCCCACTGAAGCTTTCTTT CASSRTGPTEAFF
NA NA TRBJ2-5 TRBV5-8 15 TGTGCCAGCAGCTTGGAAGGGGTTTCGGGAGAGACCCAGTACTTC CASSLEGVSGETQYF
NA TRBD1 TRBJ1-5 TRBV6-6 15 TGTGCCAGCAGACCTGGGACAGGGGGAGTGCAGCCCCAGCATTTT CASRPGTGGVQPQHF
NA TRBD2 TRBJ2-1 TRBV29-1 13 TGCAGCGTTGGGGCTAGCGGGAGCTATAGGCAGTTCTTC CSVGASGSYRQFF
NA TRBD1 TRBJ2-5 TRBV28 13 TGTGCCAGCAGCAGAACAGGGGTGGAGACCCAGTACTTC CASSRTGVETQYF
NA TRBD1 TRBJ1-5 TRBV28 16 TGTGCCAGCAGCTCATCCGGGACAGGACGAAATCAGCCCCAGCATTTT CASSSSGTGRNQPQHF
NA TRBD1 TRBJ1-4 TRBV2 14 TGTGCCAGCAGGGACAGGGTCGGGAGTGAAAAATTGTTTTTT CASRDRVGSEKLFF
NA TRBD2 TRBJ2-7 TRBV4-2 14 TGTGCCAGCAGCCAAGACGGGAGGACCTACGAGCAGTACTTC CASSQDGRTYEQYF
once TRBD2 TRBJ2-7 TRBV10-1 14 TGCGCCAGCAGTGAAAGCGGGAGCTCCTACGAGCAGTACTTC CASSESGSSYEQYF
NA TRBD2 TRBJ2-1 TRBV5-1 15 TGCGCCAGCTCTGGCGGGAGATATTCCTACAATGAGCAGTTCTTC CASSGGRYSYNEQFF
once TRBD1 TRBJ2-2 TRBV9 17 TGTGCCAGCAGCTTCTCTCCTCGACAGGGTAGCACCGGGGAGCTGTTTTTT CASSFSPRQGSTGELFF
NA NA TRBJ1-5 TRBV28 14 TGTGCCATCTCTACAGGTTATAGCAATCAGCCCCAGCATTTT CAISTGYSNQPQHF
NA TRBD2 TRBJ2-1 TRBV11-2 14 TGTGCCAGCCAAATGTCCGGGGGGTACAATGAGCAGTTCTTC CASQMSGGYNEQFF
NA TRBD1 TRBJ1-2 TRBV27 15 TGTGCCAGCAGTCTCGGGACAGGGGCCAGGGGAGGCTACACCTTC CASSLGTGARGGYTF
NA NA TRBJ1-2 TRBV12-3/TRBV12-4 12 TGTGCCAGCTCAGGCACTAACTATGGCTACACCTTC CASSGTNYGYTF
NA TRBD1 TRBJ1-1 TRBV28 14 TGTGCCAGCAGAGGCCTGAGGACAGGCCGTGAAGCTTTCTTT CASRGLRTGREAFF
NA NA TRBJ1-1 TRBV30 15 TGTGCCTGGAGTGTCAATACCGGGACTGCAAATGAAGCTTTCTTT CAWSVNTGTANEAFF
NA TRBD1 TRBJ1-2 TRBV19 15 TGTGCCAGTAGTATACTGACAGGGGGATCCTATGGCTACACCTTC CASSILTGGSYGYTF
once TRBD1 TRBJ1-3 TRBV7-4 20 TGTGCCAGCAGCTTAGTCGACAGGGGGATTCTCCCCCTCTCTGGAAACACCATATATTTT CASSLVDRGILPLSGNTIYF
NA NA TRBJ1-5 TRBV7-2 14 TGTGCCAGCAGCTTGACGACAGACCATCAGCCCCAGCATTTT CASSLTTDHQPQHF